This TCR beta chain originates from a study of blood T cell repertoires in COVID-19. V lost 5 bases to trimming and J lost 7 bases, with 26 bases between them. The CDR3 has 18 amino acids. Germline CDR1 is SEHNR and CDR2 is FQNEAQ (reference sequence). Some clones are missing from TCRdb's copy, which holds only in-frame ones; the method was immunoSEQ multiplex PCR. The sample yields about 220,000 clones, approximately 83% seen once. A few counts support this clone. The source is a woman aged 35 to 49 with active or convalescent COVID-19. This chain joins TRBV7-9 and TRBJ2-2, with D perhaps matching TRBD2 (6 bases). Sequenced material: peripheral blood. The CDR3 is CASSEPWGRRIGLGELFF. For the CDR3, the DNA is TGTGCCAGCAGCGAACCCTGGGGGAGGAGAATAGGCCTCGGGGAGCTGTTTTTT.